Sequencing of this T cell receptor (beta chain) was carried out in a study of T cell responses to AZD1222 COVID-19 vaccine. Study conclusions and caveats: Donors were mostly white British, more females; clonal diversity possibly underestimated. Only six or seven AZD1222 recipients were seropositive at baseline.

TCRdb's copy holds only in-frame clones and misses some; the assay was immunoSEQ multiplex PCR. The sample contains 120,000 or so clones, around 89% of which appear only once. The CDR3 extends over 13 amino acids. The V gene lost 3 bases and the J gene lost 5 bases, with 8 bases spanning the gap. Germline CDR1 is MNHEY and CDR2 is SMNVEV (reference sequence). Details on this clone: The antigen is unknown.

This specimen consisted of peripheral blood, obtained on day 0 of MenACWY control vaccination. This clonotype originated in an adult in good health. V gene TRBV27 combines with J gene TRBJ2-1; D is uncertain. The DNA for the CDR3 is TGTGCCAGCAGTTTTTTGAGAAACAATGAGCAGTTCTTC. Translation: CASSFLRNNEQFF.